At least ten counts were recorded for the clone carrying this T cell receptor (beta chain). The data stem from a study of tumor-infiltrating lymphocytes in primary liver carcinoma. On the study more broadly: Among the tumors, stages were T1-T3 N0M0 and sizes about 4 to 10 cm.

The CDR3 is 15 residues long. Germline-derived CDR1 and CDR2 are SGHRS and YFSETQ. Losses at the gene ends were 3 bases for V and 2 bases for J; bases not matched to a gene: 4. TCR beta cDNA came from 400 to 500 ng total RNA, primed with a constant-region primer. Three-round nested multiplex PCR performed with slightly modified ARM-PCR produced the TCR beta libraries. TRBV1-TRBV30 forward primers paired with a C-beta reverse primer were used in the first two PCR rounds, which ran approximately 11 cycles each. TCRdb called the multiplex PCR reads again in MiXCR, with one record for every CDR3 protein. The table shows about 41,000 distinct CDR3 sequences, with around 70% occurring only once. The tissue used was unsorted bulk material of about 19-34 mg. RNA and DNA were co-extracted from it with the AllPrep DNA/RNA mini kit.

Input material: liver tumor tissue from sampling region 2. This sample's subset: tumor region T2, inferior pole. The sequence was obtained from a middle-aged man with primary liver carcinoma and hepatitis B virus infection. The rearrangement joins TRBV5-1 to TRBJ2-1; 8 bases are a match to TRBD1. CDR3 sequence (DNA): TGCGCCAGCAGCTCTCAGGGGGCAGCCTACAATGAGCAGTTCTTC. Amino acids: CASSSQGAAYNEQFF.